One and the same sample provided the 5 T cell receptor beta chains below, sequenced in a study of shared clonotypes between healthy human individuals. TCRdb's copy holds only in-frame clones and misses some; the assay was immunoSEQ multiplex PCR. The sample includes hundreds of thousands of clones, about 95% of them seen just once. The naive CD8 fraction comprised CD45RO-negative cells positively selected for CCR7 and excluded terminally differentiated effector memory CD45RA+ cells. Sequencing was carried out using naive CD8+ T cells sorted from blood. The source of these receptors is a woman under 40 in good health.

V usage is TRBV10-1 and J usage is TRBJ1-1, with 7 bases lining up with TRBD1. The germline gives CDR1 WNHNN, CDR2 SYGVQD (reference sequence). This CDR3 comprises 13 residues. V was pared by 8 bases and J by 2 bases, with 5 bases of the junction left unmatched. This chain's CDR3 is CASYRQGNTEAFF. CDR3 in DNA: TGCGCCAGCTACCGACAGGGTAACACTGAAGCTTTCTTT.

The CDR3, as DNA: TGTGCCAGCAGCGTAGCTTGGTCGTTTGGGGAAGAGACCCAGTACTTC. Residues: CASSVAWSFGEETQYF. The chain links TRBV9 to TRBJ2-5; D gene ambiguous. CDR3 length: 16 residues. The germline gives CDR1 SGDLS, CDR2 YYNGEE. Trimming left V 0 bases short and J 3 bases short, with 15 bases between.

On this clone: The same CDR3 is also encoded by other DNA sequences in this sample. The chain's CDR3 is CASSEGTSGGTDTQYF. The CDR3 DNA reads as TGTGCCAGCAGTGAAGGGACTAGCGGTGGCACAGATACGCAGTATTTT. This sequence joins TRBV2 and TRBJ2-3, with TRBD2 identical over 10 bases. The V segment lost 1 base and the J segment 1 base; nucleotides outside the gene matches: 2. The CDR3 length is 16 residues. The V gene's germline CDR1 is SNHLY and CDR2 FYNNEI.

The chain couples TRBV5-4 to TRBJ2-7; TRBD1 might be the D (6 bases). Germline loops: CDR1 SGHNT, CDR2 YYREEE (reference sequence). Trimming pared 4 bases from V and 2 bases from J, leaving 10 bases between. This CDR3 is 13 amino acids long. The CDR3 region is CASSQGQTYEQYF. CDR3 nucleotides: TGTGCCAGCAGCCAAGGACAGACCTACGAGCAGTACTTC.

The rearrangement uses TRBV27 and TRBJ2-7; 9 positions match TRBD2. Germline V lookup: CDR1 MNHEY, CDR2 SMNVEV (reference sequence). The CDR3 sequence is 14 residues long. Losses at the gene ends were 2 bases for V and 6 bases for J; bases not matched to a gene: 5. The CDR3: CASSLAGGPPEQYF. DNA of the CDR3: TGTGCCAGCAGTTTAGCGGGAGGGCCCCCCGAGCAGTACTTC.